The 5 T cell receptor beta chains reported below all come from one sample, sequenced in a study of molecular identifiers for immune sequencing clone quantification. In TCRdb, the PCR reads were re-called with MiXCR into one record per CDR3 protein. This sample yields 460,000 or so distinct CDR3 sequences, of which around 23% are seen a single time; around 0.8% belongs to the top ten. Sequences were obtained from naive CD8+ T cells from blood, with Jurkat cell RNA spiked in. Noted subset: FACS-sorted CD8+CD4-CCR7+CD45RA+ naive T cells. The receptors were gathered from a human donor in good health. Some libraries in this study had Jurkat cell RNA spiked in.

This clonotype was counted only a few times. The chain is built from TRBV4-3 and TRBJ2-6; 9 nucleotides match TRBD1. The CDR3 is made up of 18 amino acids. Germline CDR1 reads LGHNA; CDR2 reads YSLEER. After removal of 4 bases from V and 0 bases from J, the junction contained 7 bases not matched to a gene. The CDR3 protein is CASSPAPGQGSGANVLTF. DNA of the CDR3: TGCGCCAGCAGCCCAGCCCCGGGACAGGGCTCTGGGGCCAACGTCCTGACTTTC.

V gene TRBV28 combines with J gene TRBJ2-3; 10 nucleotides align to TRBD2. CDR3 length: 19 residues. Germline-derived CDR1 and CDR2 are MDHEN and SYDVKM. Trimming took 5 bases from V and 1 from J; bases not matched to a gene: 15. CDR3 DNA sequence: TGTGCCAGCAGTCCCCACCCAGCGGGAGGGGGGGACGGCACAGATACGCAGTATTTT. Residues: CASSPHPAGGGDGTDTQYF.

Concerning this clonotype itself: A much larger clone sits a single nucleotide away, making a read error possible. The chain couples TRBV6-5 to TRBJ2-7; D is uncertain. Deletions cut 2 bases from V and 5 bases from J, with 16 bases between. This CDR3 has 15 residues. Germline V gene lookup returns CDR1 MNHEY and CDR2 SVGAGI. The CDR3 region is CASSYPTGGNHEQYF. For the CDR3, the DNA is TGTGCCAGCAGTTACCCGACGGGCGGAAACCACGAGCAGTACTTC.

This clonotype was seen only a few times. This sequence joins TRBV28 and TRBJ1-1; D remains ambiguous. The CDR3 is 15 amino acids. With 6 bases removed from V and 1 base from J, the gap between germline ends came to 15 bases. Germline V gene data show CDR1 as MDHEN and CDR2 as SYDVKM. The CDR3 coding sequence is TGTGCCAGCAGGTCGGCTCCTTGGCCGAACACTGAAGCTTTCTTT. Protein sequence: CASRSAPWPNTEAFF.

This clonotype was found many times. As DNA, the CDR3 is TGTGCCAGCAGCGGCTACTCAGCTAGCACAGATACGCAGTATTTT. Its translation is CASSGYSASTDTQYF. This chain links TRBV9 with TRBJ2-3; no clear D gene. The CDR3 covers 15 residues. Germline V CDR1 and CDR2: SGDLS, YYNGEE. Between the trimmed V and J ends, which lost 3 bases and 0 bases, there was a span of 11 bases.